Described below is a single T cell receptor (beta chain) sequence and its context. The CDR3 covers 13 residues. In germline, CDR1 is SQVTM, CDR2 ANQGSEA. V shed 4 bases, J shed 5 bases, and the junction held 6 bases outside the gene matches. The data are from a study of blood T cell repertoires in COVID-19. Overall study: There were acute and convalescent COVID-19 samples, and they came from the United States, Italy and Spain. The analysed material was cDNA or gDNA that came from T cells, B-cell-depleted T cells, or PBMCs.

Original processing methods: Nucleated cell number was recorded as an estimate derived from reference gene primer amplification. This table comes from immunoSEQ multiplex PCR, and its TCRdb copy is limited to in-frame clones, with some not included. The V and J calls and the clone size are those of that table, but D and trimming were determined from the DNA. The profile shows about 230,000 clones, roughly 84% of them singletons. This chain links TRBV29-1 with TRBJ2-5; TRBD2 aligns across 8 bases. Sequenced input: peripheral blood. The TCR sequence derives from a man in his forties or fifties with active or convalescent COVID-19. The DNA of the CDR3 is TGCAGCGTTGGAGGGACTAGGGGGGAGACCCAGTACTTC. Translating gives CSVGGTRGETQYF.